Each of the 21 T cell receptor beta chains below was sequenced from the same sample in a study of blood T cell repertoires in COVID-19. The assay was immunoSEQ multiplex PCR, and TCRdb's table has in-frame clones only and misses some. The data show 220,000 or so clones, with 86% seen just once and roughly 1.9% held by the top ten. The material sequenced was PBMCs or T cells enriched from blood (not recorded which). These receptors were collected from a woman between 45 and 65 years old who had recovered from COVID-19.

V is TRBV6-6 and J is TRBJ2-3; 7 bases map to TRBD1. The CDR3 sequence is 14 residues long. After removal of 4 bases from V and 6 bases from J, the junction contained 7 bases not matched to a gene. From germline, CDR1 is MNHNY and CDR2 SVGAGI (reference sequence). CDR3 in amino acids: CASSSTDRVDTQYF. In DNA form, the CDR3 reads TGTGCCAGCAGTTCCACCGACAGGGTTGATACGCAGTATTTT.

The V gene is TRBV5-5, the J gene TRBJ2-5, with 7 positions matching TRBD1. CDR3 length: 15 amino acids. Germline V gene lookup returns CDR1 SGHKS and CDR2 YYEKEE (reference sequence). With V trimmed by 1 base and J by 4 bases, 7 bases remained unmatched. In DNA, the CDR3 is TGTGCCAGCAGCTTGCTAGGGCAGGGGGTAGAGACCCAGTACTTC. This encodes CASSLLGQGVETQYF.

This clone was found once. The V gene is TRBV6-5, the J gene TRBJ2-2, with 7 bases that match TRBD1. The CDR3 runs to 13 residues. V was pared by 5 bases and J by 6 bases, with 3 bases of the junction left unmatched. CDR1 and CDR2 from the germline V gene are MNHEY and SVGAGI. The CDR3 DNA sequence: TGTGCCAGCAGTCTCGACAGGGCCGGGGAGCTGTTTTTT. Residues: CASSLDRAGELFF.

The rearrangement links TRBV5-6 to TRBJ1-6; TRBD1 might be the D (6 bases). There are 17 residues in the CDR3. Germline V gene data show CDR1 as SGHDT and CDR2 as YYEEEE. The V end was cut by 4 bases, the J end by 2 bases, with 16 bases between. The CDR3 coding sequence is TGTGCCAGCAGCCAAGGGGGAGGGGCCGCCTATAATTCACCCCTCCACTTT. This codes for CASSQGGGAAYNSPLHF.

J is TRBJ2-3 and V is TRBV20-1; 15 nucleotides match TRBD2. V shed 3 bases and J 5 bases; nucleotides not matched to a gene: 12. This CDR3 has 18 residues. Germline loops: CDR1 DFQATT, CDR2 SNEGSKA (reference sequence). CDR3: CSASLARGLAGGRDTQYF. The DNA for the CDR3 is TGCAGTGCTAGTCTCGCCAGGGGACTAGCGGGGGGCCGAGATACGCAGTATTTT.

The chain joins TRBV6-5 to TRBJ2-3; TRBD2 matches 8 bases. The CDR3 has 15 residues. From germline, CDR1 is MNHEY and CDR2 SVGAGI. Trimming removed 6 bases from V and 4 bases from J; junction bases left unmatched: 9. This CDR3 is CASSLVAGWADTQYF. The DNA for the CDR3 is TGTGCCAGCAGCTTAGTAGCGGGATGGGCAGATACGCAGTATTTT.

CDR3 in DNA: TGTGCCAGCAGCCACCAAAGAGGTTTTAATGAAAAACTGTTTTTT. This translates into CASSHQRGFNEKLFF. V and J are TRBV4-2 and TRBJ1-4; D is unclear. V was trimmed by 3 bases and J by 4 bases, leaving 12 bases between them. There are 15 residues in the CDR3. Germline values: CDR1 LGHNA, CDR2 YNFKEQ.

The J gene is TRBJ1-1, the V gene TRBV28, with 10 bases fitting TRBD1. The CDR3 covers 15 residues. From germline, CDR1 is MDHEN and CDR2 SYDVKM. V lost 6 bases to trimming and J lost 11 bases; unmatched junction nucleotides: 15. Written as DNA, the CDR3 is TGTGCCAGCAGGGTATTGGGGACAGGGGCCCCGAGGGCTTTCTTT. Residues: CASRVLGTGAPRAFF. Variable domain in full (rest from reference TRBV28 and TRBJ1-1): DVKVTQSSRYLVKRTGEKVFLECVQDMDHENMFWYRQDPGLGLRLIYFSYDVKMKEKGDIPEGYSVSREKKERFSLILESASTNQTSMYLCASRVLGTGAPRAFFGQGTRLTVV.

The chain couples TRBV12-3 or TRBV12-4 to TRBJ2-1; tentatively, D is TRBD1 (5 bases). Trimming shortened V by 4 bases and J by 9 bases, and 13 bases separated the two germline ends. This CDR3 is 13 amino acids long. The chain's CDR3 is CASSSYLRGEQFF. Written as DNA, the CDR3 is TGTGCCAGCAGTTCCTACTTAAGGGGTGAGCAGTTCTTC.

This clone was recorded once. The chain carries TRBV9 and TRBJ2-5; tentative D call: TRBD1 (6 bases). The germline V gene encodes CDR1 SGDLS and CDR2 YYNGEE. This CDR3 has 13 residues. The V end lost 3 bases, the J end lost 5 bases, and 11 bases lay between the germline ends. The DNA of the CDR3 is TGTGCCAGCAGCGGCCGAGGGGGTGAGACCCAGTACTTC. This encodes CASSGRGGETQYF. Full variable domain (missing parts from reference TRBV9 and TRBJ2-5): DSGVTQTPKHLITATGQRVTLRCSPRSGDLSVYWYQQSLDQGLQFLIQYYNGEERAKGNILERFSAQQFPDLHSELNLSSLELGDSALYFCASSGRGGETQYFGPGTRLLVL.

V is TRBV7-3 and J is TRBJ2-3; 13 bases align to TRBD2. V lost 5 bases, J lost 4 bases, and 6 bases stayed unmatched. The CDR3 is made up of 16 amino acids. Germline V gene sequence: CDR1 SGHTA, CDR2 FQGTGA. Written as DNA, the CDR3 is TGTGCCAGCAGCCCGACTAGCGGGGGGTCGGCAGATACGCAGTATTTT. This sequence encodes CASSPTSGGSADTQYF.

The gene calls are TRBV12-3 or TRBV12-4 and TRBJ2-7; D not resolved. This CDR3 contains 12 residues. The V end was cut by 6 bases, the J end by 4 bases, with 10 bases between. DNA of the CDR3: TGTGCCAGCAGCCCTCTTTTGTACGAGCAGTACTTC. Translation gives CASSPLLYEQYF.

J is TRBJ2-1 and V is TRBV7-2; 8 positions match TRBD1. CDR3 length equals 18 residues. Germline V lookup: CDR1 SGHTA, CDR2 FQGNSA. V lost 5 bases, J lost 1 base, and 13 bases stayed unmatched. CDR3 loop: CASSLRPTGGMSYNEQFF. CDR3 nucleotide sequence: TGTGCCAGCAGCCTAAGACCCACAGGGGGAATGTCCTACAATGAGCAGTTCTTC.

This clone was seen only once. The rearrangement links TRBV6-5 to TRBJ2-2; TRBD1 might be the D (6 bases). This CDR3 is 15 amino acids long. Between the trimmed V and J ends, which lost 6 bases and 0 bases, there was a span of 11 bases. Germline V lookup: CDR1 MNHEY, CDR2 SVGAGI. The CDR3 loop reads CASSRDTPNTGELFF. CDR3 nucleotides: TGTGCCAGCAGCAGGGACACCCCGAACACCGGGGAGCTGTTTTTT.

This clone was recorded only once. The V and J genes are TRBV7-2 and TRBJ2-4; 9 nucleotides agree with TRBD2. Germline CDR1 SGHTA, CDR2 FQGNSA. V trimming: 6 bases; J trimming: 0 bases; junction bases outside the gene matches: 6. The CDR3 has 16 amino acids. The CDR3 bases are TGTGCCAGCAGTTCGGGGACTAGCATAGCCAAAAACATTCAGTACTTC. Its translation: CASSSGTSIAKNIQYF.

The chain links TRBV6-6 to TRBJ1-5; 8 nucleotides agree with TRBD1. CDR1 is MNHNY, CDR2 SVGAGI, per germline (reference sequence). The CDR3 is 13 residues long. The V and J ends lost 6 bases and 5 bases, in that order; junction bases with no gene match: 3. The CDR3 sequence: CASSLTGDQPQHF. CDR3 sequence (DNA): TGTGCCAGCAGCCTGACAGGGGATCAGCCCCAGCATTTT.

CDR3 amino acids: CASSQVGTSTDTQYF. The CDR3 DNA follows: TGCGCCAGCAGCCAAGTTGGGACTAGCACAGATACGCAGTATTTT. This rearrangement joins TRBV4-1 to TRBJ2-3; maybe TRBD2 (6 bases). V gave up 1 base and J gave up 0 bases, with 8 bases separating them. The CDR3 spans 15 residues. Germline values: CDR1 MGHRA, CDR2 YSYEKL.

This chain connects TRBV6-6 to TRBJ1-2; 8 bases are a match to TRBD1. Looked up from germline, CDR1 is MNHNY and CDR2 is SVGAGI (reference sequence). The CDR3 length is 13 residues. J gave up 7 bases and V 10 bases, and 11 bases lay outside the gene matches. The CDR3: CATSPDRDAGYTF. The DNA of the CDR3 is TGTGCCACCTCGCCGGACAGGGATGCTGGCTACACCTTC.

J is TRBJ1-5 and V is TRBV5-8, with TRBD1 matching over 8 bases. In germline, CDR1 is SGHTS, CDR2 YDEGEE. Germline trimming cut 0 bases from V and 7 bases from J; bases unmatched to any gene: 15. The CDR3 runs 18 residues. CDR3 region: CASSLALYSTGAGQPQHF. CDR3 DNA: TGTGCCAGCAGCTTGGCCCTTTACTCGACAGGGGCCGGCCAGCCCCAGCATTTT.

The chain has TRBV7-2 and TRBJ2-4, with D possibly being TRBD2 (6 bases). The length of the CDR3 is 14 residues. Germline V gene sequence: CDR1 SGHTA, CDR2 FQGNSA. V was cut by 6 bases and J by 6 bases, with 15 bases left in between. The CDR3 DNA follows: TGTGCCAGCAGTCGGGACTCAGCAGGAAACATTCAGTACTTC. This translates into CASSRDSAGNIQYF.

The sample holds a few counts of this clone. This chain uses TRBV5-6 with TRBJ1-6, with 9 bases fitting TRBD1. The length of the CDR3 is 15 residues. Trimming at V came to 4 bases and at J to 9 bases, leaving 8 bases not matched to a gene. The germline V gene encodes CDR1 SGHDT and CDR2 YYEEEE. The CDR3 loop reads CASSPGTGSRSPLHF. In DNA, the CDR3 is TGTGCCAGCAGCCCCGGGACAGGGAGTCGTTCACCCCTCCACTTT.